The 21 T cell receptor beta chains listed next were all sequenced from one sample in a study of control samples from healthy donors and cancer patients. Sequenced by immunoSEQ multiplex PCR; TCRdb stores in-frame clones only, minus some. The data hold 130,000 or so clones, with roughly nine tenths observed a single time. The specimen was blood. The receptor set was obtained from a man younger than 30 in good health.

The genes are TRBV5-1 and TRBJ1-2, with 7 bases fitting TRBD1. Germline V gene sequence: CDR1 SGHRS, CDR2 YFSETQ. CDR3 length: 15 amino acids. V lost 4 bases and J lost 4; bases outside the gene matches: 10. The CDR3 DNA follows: TGCGCCAGCAGCCCGTTGGAGGGGGCTGGCTATGGCTACACCTTC. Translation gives CASSPLEGAGYGYTF.

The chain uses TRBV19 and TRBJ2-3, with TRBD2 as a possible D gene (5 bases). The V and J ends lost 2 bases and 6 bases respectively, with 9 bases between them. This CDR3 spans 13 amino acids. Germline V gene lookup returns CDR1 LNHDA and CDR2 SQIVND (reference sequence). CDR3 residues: CASSITRGDTQYF. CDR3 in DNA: TGTGCCAGTAGTATAACCAGAGGGGATACGCAGTATTTT.

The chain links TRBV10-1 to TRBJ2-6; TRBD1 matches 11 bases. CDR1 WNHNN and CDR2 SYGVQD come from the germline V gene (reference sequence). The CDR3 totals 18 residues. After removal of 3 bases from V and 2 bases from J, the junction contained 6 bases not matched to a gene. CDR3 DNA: TGCGCCAGCAGTGAACCTGGACAGGGGGCACCTGGGGCCAACGTCCTGACTTTC. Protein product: CASSEPGQGAPGANVLTF.

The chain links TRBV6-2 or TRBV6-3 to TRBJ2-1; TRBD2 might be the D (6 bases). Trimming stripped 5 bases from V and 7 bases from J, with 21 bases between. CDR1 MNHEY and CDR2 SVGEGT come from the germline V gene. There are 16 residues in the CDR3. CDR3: CASSGQGLSGGNEQFF. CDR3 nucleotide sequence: TGTGCCAGCAGTGGTCAGGGACTCTCTGGGGGGAATGAGCAGTTCTTC.

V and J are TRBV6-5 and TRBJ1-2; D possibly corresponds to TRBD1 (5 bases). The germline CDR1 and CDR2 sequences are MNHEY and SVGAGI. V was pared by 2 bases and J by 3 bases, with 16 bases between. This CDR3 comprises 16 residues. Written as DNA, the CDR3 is TGTGCCAGCAGTTACCAGGGTCCTGGGGGGGACTATGGCTACACCTTC. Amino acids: CASSYQGPGGDYGYTF.

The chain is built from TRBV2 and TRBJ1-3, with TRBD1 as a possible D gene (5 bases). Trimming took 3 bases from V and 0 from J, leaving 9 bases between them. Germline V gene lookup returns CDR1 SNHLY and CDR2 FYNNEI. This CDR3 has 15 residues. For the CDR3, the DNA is TGTGCCAGCAGTGATTTGGGGGACTCTGGAAACACCATATATTTT. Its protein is CASSDLGDSGNTIYF.

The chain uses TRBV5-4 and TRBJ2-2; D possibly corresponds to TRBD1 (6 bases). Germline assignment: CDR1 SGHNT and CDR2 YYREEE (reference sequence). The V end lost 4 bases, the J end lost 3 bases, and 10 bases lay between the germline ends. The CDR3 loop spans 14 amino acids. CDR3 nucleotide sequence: TGTGCCAGCAGCGCAACAGGGTACACCGGGGAGCTGTTTTTT. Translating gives CASSATGYTGELFF.

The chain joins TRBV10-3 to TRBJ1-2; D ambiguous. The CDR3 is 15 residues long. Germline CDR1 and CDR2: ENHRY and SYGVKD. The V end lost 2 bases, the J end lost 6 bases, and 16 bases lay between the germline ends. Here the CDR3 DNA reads TGTGCCATCAGTGAGGCCTGGGAAAAGGTCGATGGCTACACCTTC. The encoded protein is CAISEAWEKVDGYTF.

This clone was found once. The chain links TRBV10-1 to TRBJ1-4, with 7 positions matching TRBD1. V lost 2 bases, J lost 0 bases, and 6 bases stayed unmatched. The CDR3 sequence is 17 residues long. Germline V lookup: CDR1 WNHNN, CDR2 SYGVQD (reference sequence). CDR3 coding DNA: TGCGCCAGCAGTGAGGCAGGGGGACATGCAACTAATGAAAAACTGTTTTTT. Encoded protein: CASSEAGGHATNEKLFF.

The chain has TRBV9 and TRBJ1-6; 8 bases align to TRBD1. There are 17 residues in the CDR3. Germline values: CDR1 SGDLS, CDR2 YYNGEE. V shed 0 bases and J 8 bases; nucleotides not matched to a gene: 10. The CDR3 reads CASSVGLRQGSYSPLHF. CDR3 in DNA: TGTGCCAGCAGCGTAGGCCTAAGACAGGGGTCTTATTCACCCCTCCACTTT.

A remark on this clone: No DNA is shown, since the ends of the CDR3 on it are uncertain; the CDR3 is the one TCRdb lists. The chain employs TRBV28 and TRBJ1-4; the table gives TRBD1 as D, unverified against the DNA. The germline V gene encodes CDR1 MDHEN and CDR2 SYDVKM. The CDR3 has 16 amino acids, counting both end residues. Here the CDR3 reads CASSSSGQGVDEKLFF.

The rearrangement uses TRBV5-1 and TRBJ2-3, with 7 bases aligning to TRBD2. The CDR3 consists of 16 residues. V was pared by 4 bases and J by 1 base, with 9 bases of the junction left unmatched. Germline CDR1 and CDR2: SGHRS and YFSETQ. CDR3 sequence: CASSPRLGGGTDTQYF. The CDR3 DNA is TGCGCCAGCAGCCCCCGACTGGGGGGGGGCACAGATACGCAGTATTTT.

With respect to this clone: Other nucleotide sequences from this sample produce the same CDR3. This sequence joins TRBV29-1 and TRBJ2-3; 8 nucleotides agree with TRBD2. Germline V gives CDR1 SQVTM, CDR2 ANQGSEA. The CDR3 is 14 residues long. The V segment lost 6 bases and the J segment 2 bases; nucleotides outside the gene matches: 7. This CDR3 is CSVDPGLATDTQYF. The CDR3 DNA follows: TGCAGCGTCGACCCTGGACTAGCCACAGATACGCAGTATTTT.

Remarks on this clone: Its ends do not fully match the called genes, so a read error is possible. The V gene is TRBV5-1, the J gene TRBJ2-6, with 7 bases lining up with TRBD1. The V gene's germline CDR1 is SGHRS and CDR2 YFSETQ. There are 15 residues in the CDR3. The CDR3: CASGLTGTGANVLTF. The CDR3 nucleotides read TGCGCCAGCGGCTTGACAGGGACTGGGGCCAACGTCCTGACTTTC.

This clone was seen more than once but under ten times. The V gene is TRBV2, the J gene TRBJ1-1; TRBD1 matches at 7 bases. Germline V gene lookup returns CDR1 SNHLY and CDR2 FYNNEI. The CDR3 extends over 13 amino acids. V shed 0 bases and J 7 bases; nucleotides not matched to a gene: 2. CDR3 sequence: CASSEARDSEAFF. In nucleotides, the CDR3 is TGTGCCAGCAGTGAAGCGAGGGACAGTGAAGCTTTCTTT.

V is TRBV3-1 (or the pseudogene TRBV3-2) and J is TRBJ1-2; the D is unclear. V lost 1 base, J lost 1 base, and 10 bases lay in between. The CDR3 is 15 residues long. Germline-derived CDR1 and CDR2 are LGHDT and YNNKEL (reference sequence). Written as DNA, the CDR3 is TGTGCCAGCAGCCAAGCTATGTCCAGTAACTATGGCTACACCTTC. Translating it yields CASSQAMSSNYGYTF.

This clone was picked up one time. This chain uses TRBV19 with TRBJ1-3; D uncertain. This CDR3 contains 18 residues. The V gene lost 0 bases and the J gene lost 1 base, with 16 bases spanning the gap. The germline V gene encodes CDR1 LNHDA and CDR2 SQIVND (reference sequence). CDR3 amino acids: CASSIEEGWASSGNTIYF. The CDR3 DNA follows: TGTGCCAGTAGTATAGAGGAGGGTTGGGCATCGTCTGGAAACACCATATATTTT.

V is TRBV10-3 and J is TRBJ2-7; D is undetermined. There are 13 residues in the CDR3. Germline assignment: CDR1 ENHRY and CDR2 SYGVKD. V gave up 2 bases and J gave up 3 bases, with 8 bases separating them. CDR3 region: CAISEDTGYEQYF. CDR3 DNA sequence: TGTGCCATCAGTGAGGACACTGGCTACGAGCAGTACTTC.

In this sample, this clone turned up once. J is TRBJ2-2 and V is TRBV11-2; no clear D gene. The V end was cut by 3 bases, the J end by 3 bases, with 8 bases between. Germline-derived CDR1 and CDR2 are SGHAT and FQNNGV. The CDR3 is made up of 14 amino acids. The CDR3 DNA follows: TGTGCCAGCAGCTTCCCAGGAGACACCGGGGAGCTGTTTTTT. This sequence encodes CASSFPGDTGELFF.

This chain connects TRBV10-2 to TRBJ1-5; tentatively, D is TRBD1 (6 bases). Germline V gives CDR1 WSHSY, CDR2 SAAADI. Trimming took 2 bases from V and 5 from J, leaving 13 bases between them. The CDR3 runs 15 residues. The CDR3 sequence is CASSESRRGDQPQHF. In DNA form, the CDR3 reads TGCGCCAGCAGTGAGAGCAGAAGGGGGGATCAGCCCCAGCATTTT.

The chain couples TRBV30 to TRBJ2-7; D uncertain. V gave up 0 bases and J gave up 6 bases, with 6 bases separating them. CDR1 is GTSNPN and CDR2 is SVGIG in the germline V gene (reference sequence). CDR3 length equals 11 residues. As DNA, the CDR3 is TGTGCCTGGAGTGTGTGGCCCGAGCAGTACTTC. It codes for CAWSVWPEQYF.